This record covers a single T cell receptor (beta chain). Its antigen is unidentified. This sample stems from a study of STAT5B mutations in CD4+ large granular lymphocyte leukemia. Study-level results: The CD4+ versus CD8+ T-LGLL clonality difference may reflect limited sample size. Compared with healthy controls (2/35), patient top clones favored TRBV06 (8/27).

Germline CDR1 is MGHRA and CDR2 is YSYEKL. V dropped 2 bases and J dropped 3 bases, with 19 bases sitting between them. This CDR3 has 18 residues. TCRdb keeps only in-frame clones here, not all; method: immunoSEQ multiplex PCR. The top ten clones hold 0.3% to 0.35% of a sample with about 40,000 clones, about four fifths of them seen once. The TCR originated in a human donor in good health. Input material: CD4+ T cells from blood buffy coats. The V gene is TRBV4-1, the J gene TRBJ2-2, with D perhaps matching TRBD1 or TRBD2 (5 bases each). CDR3 protein: CASSQRVLVGADTGELFF. The CDR3 DNA reads TGCGCCAGCAGCCAACGGGTGTTGGTCGGGGCCGACACCGGGGAGCTGTTTTTT.